Below are 28 T cell receptor beta chains sequenced from a single sample in a study of cytomegalovirus exposure and HLA in healthy donors. Researchers ran the PCR with 60 Vbeta and 13 Jbeta primers. Libraries were prepared by immunoSEQ multiplex PCR; TCRdb keeps only in-frame clonotypes and omits some of them. This sample has some 65,000 clones, with approximately 67% found just once. Sequencing was carried out using PBMCs. The origin of the receptors is a man aged 30 to 39 in good health and CMV-seronegative.

Details on this clone: The same CDR3 also results from other DNA sequences found in this sample. The CDR3 bases are TGTGCCAGCAGCTTGGAGCGGCGCCACTATGGCTACACCTTC. Its translation: CASSLERRHYGYTF. This rearrangement joins TRBV5-6 to TRBJ1-2, with D hard to call. The CDR3 sequence is 14 residues long. CDR1 is SGHDT, CDR2 YYEEEE, per germline. V was trimmed by 0 bases and J by 3 bases, leaving 9 bases between them.

This chain uses TRBV18 with TRBJ2-2; TRBD1 is a possible D gene (5 bases). This CDR3 comprises 14 residues. Trimming removed 4 bases from V and 4 bases from J, with 10 bases in between. The germline V gene encodes CDR1 KGHSH and CDR2 LQKENI. The CDR3 reads CASSQQESTGELFF. DNA for the CDR3: TGTGCCAGCTCACAACAGGAATCCACCGGGGAGCTGTTTTTT.

This rearrangement joins TRBV30 to TRBJ2-5; TRBD1 aligns across 7 bases. The closer fit of TRBJ2-7 to the DNA end suggests the J call may be wrong. In germline, CDR1 is GTSNPN, CDR2 SVGIG (reference sequence). CDR3 length: 13 amino acids. In nucleotides, the CDR3 is TGTGCCTGGAGTGATGGACAGGCCTACGAGCAGTACTTC. It codes for CAWSDGQAYEQYF.

The chain recombines TRBV6-6 with TRBJ1-2; perhaps TRBD1 as D (6 bases). The CDR3 runs to 12 residues. V gave up 6 bases and J gave up 8 bases, with 13 bases separating them. Germline V gives CDR1 MNHNY, CDR2 SVGAGI (reference sequence). CDR3 loop: CASRGQQVGYTF. The DNA of the CDR3 is TGTGCCAGCAGAGGACAGCAAGTAGGCTACACCTTC.

This rearrangement joins TRBV5-4 to TRBJ2-5; 8 bases fit TRBD1. The J call is doubtful: the DNA matches TRBJ2-7 better. The germline V gene encodes CDR1 SGHNT and CDR2 YYREEE (reference sequence). CDR3 length: 15 residues. CDR3 sequence (DNA): TGTGCCAGCAGCTTGGGGGCAGGGGGCTTTTACGAGCAGTACTTC. This gives the protein CASSLGAGGFYEQYF.

V is TRBV18 and J is TRBJ2-3; tentative D call: TRBD2 (6 bases). This CDR3 contains 14 residues. V gave up 3 bases and J gave up 7 bases, with 14 bases separating them. CDR1 and CDR2 from the germline V gene are KGHSH and LQKENI. CDR3 bases: TGTGCCAGCTCACCTGGGACTTCCCCGAATACGCAGTATTTT. Protein product: CASSPGTSPNTQYF.

The chain combines TRBV5-1 with TRBJ1-5; D possibly corresponds to TRBD1 (5 bases). Trimming shortened V by 9 bases and J by 1 base, and 11 bases separated the two germline ends. The CDR3 is 13 residues long. CDR1 is SGHRS, CDR2 YFSETQ, per germline. CDR3 coding DNA: TGCGCCATCAAAGGGGTCAGCAATCAGCCCCAGCATTTT. Encoded protein: CAIKGVSNQPQHF.

This clone was picked up a small number of times. The chain carries TRBV29-1 and TRBJ1-2, with D maybe TRBD1 (6 bases). Per the germline V gene, CDR1 is SQVTM and CDR2 is ANQGSEA. The CDR3 spans 13 residues. V was shortened by 6 bases and J by 8 bases, with 19 bases between the two germline ends. The CDR3 coding sequence is TGCAGCGTGTCCCCCGGGACAACTAACGGCTACACCTTC. Translating it yields CSVSPGTTNGYTF.

This clone was picked up one time. This chain links TRBV10-3 with TRBJ1-2; TRBD1 agrees at 8 bases. Per the germline V gene, CDR1 is ENHRY and CDR2 is SYGVKD. The V and J ends lost 3 bases and 4 bases, in that order; junction bases with no gene match: 4. This CDR3 contains 14 residues. The CDR3 spells CAISDKDRAYGYTF. The DNA for the CDR3 is TGTGCCATCAGTGATAAGGACAGGGCCTATGGCTACACCTTC.

V and J are TRBV6-5 and TRBJ1-2, with TRBD1 as a possible D gene (6 bases). Trimming cost V 6 bases and J 4 bases, with 12 bases left between them. From germline, CDR1 is MNHEY and CDR2 SVGAGI. The CDR3 consists of 13 residues. CDR3 sequence reads: CASRSQGSYGYTF. For the CDR3, the DNA is TGTGCCAGCAGATCACAGGGATCCTATGGCTACACCTTC.

J is TRBJ2-1 and V is TRBV6-5, with TRBD1 matching over 9 bases. With 2 bases clipped from V and 3 bases from J, the junction kept 2 bases outside the gene matches. The CDR3 has 15 residues. Germline lookup yields CDR1 MNHEY and CDR2 SVGAGI. This CDR3 reads CASSYTDRGYNEQFF. The CDR3 DNA reads TGTGCCAGCAGTTACACGGACAGGGGCTACAATGAGCAGTTCTTC.

The V and J genes are TRBV27 and TRBJ2-5; D possibly corresponds to TRBD1 (6 bases). V was pared by 9 bases and J by 1 base, with 9 bases between. The CDR3 has 12 residues. Germline CDR1 and CDR2: MNHEY and SMNVEV (reference sequence). The CDR3 sequence: CASGQIQETQYF. CDR3 nucleotide sequence: TGTGCCAGTGGACAGATCCAAGAGACCCAGTACTTC.

The table lists this clone with a few counts. The gene calls are TRBV2 and TRBJ1-1; D gene uncertain. Trimming took off 1 base at V and 1 base at J, with 4 bases between the two ends. CDR1 and CDR2 (germline): SNHLY, FYNNEI. The CDR3 contains 13 residues. The chain's CDR3 is CASSEGRNTEAFF. The CDR3 DNA follows: TGTGCCAGCAGTGAAGGTCGGAACACTGAAGCTTTCTTT.

The J gene is TRBJ1-2, the V gene TRBV6-5; 7 nucleotides align to TRBD1. Per germline, CDR1 MNHEY and CDR2 SVGAGI. V lost 6 bases to trimming and J lost 2 bases; unmatched junction nucleotides: 3. The CDR3 sequence is 13 residues long. The CDR3 region has the DNA TGTGCCAGCAGGGGGACAGAAAACTATGGCTACACCTTC. This translates into CASRGTENYGYTF.

V gene TRBV11-3 combines with J gene TRBJ2-1, with 9 nucleotides matching TRBD2. Germline-derived CDR1 and CDR2 are SGHNT and YENEEA. V lost 1 base to trimming and J lost 3 bases; unmatched junction nucleotides: 1. The CDR3 contains 15 residues. CDR3 bases: TGTGCCAGCAGCTTAGGCGGGGGGGTCTACAATGAGCAGTTCTTC. Protein sequence: CASSLGGGVYNEQFF.

This chain connects TRBV6-5 to TRBJ2-3, with 8 bases aligning to TRBD1. The CDR3 totals 14 residues. Germline CDR1 reads MNHEY; CDR2 reads SVGAGI. V lost 6 bases to trimming and J lost 6 bases; unmatched junction nucleotides: 8. The CDR3: CASRQGDPWDTQYF. The CDR3 DNA sequence: TGTGCCAGCAGACAGGGGGACCCTTGGGATACGCAGTATTTT.

The chain couples TRBV4-1 to TRBJ1-2, with TRBD1 as a possible D gene (5 bases). CDR1 is MGHRA, CDR2 YSYEKL, per germline. Trimming shortened V by 0 bases and J by 7 bases, and 12 bases separated the two germline ends. This CDR3 contains 14 residues. CDR3: CASSQDLGVRGYTF. CDR3 nucleotides: TGCGCCAGCAGCCAAGATTTAGGGGTTCGTGGCTACACCTTC.

There are a few counts of this clone. The CDR3 sequence is CASSQGITGSRMSSYNSPLHF. DNA for the CDR3: TGCGCCAGCAGCCAAGGCATAACAGGGTCGAGGATGAGCTCCTATAATTCACCCCTCCACTTT. This sequence joins TRBV4-1 and TRBJ1-6, with D possibly matching TRBD1 (6 bases). The CDR3 covers 21 residues. Germline assignment: CDR1 MGHRA and CDR2 YSYEKL. V lost 1 base to trimming and J lost 0 bases, with 22 bases between them.

The V call is TRBV7-7, the J call TRBJ2-3; D may be TRBD2 (5 bases). Trimming stripped 3 bases from V and 2 bases from J, with 12 bases between. CDR1 and CDR2 from the germline V gene are SSHAT and FNYEAQ (reference sequence). The CDR3 spans 15 residues. DNA for the CDR3: TGTGCCAGCAGCTTTGGACGGGGTCCCACAGATACGCAGTATTTT. As protein: CASSFGRGPTDTQYF.

This clone was seen a handful of times. The chain is built from TRBV9 and TRBJ2-2; 8 bases line up with TRBD1. The CDR3 length is 14 residues. Germline CDR1 SGDLS, CDR2 YYNGEE. Unmatched junction bases numbered 5, after V lost 5 bases and J lost 5 bases. The CDR3 here is CASRTGEITGELFF. The CDR3 DNA reads TGTGCCAGCAGGACAGGGGAGATAACCGGGGAGCTGTTTTTT. Full variable domain (missing parts from reference TRBV9 and TRBJ2-2): DSGVTQTPKHLITATGQRVTLRCSPRSGDLSVYWYQQSLDQGLQFLIQYYNGEERAKGNILERFSAQQFPDLHSELNLSSLELGDSALYFCASRTGEITGELFFGEGSRLTVL.

The chain couples TRBV5-4 to TRBJ2-5; the match to TRBD2 covers 16 bases. The germline gives CDR1 SGHNT, CDR2 YYREEE (reference sequence). The V and J ends lost 5 bases and 4 bases, in that order; junction bases with no gene match: 5. The CDR3 contains 16 residues. The CDR3 spells CASRRGTSGGVETQYF. CDR3 DNA sequence: TGTGCCAGCAGACGAGGGACTAGCGGGGGGGTAGAGACCCAGTACTTC. The whole variable domain, remainder taken from reference TRBV5-4 and TRBJ2-5, is ETGVTQSPTHLIKTRGQQVTLRCSSQSGHNTVSWYQQALGQGPQFIFQYYREEENGRGNFPPRFSGLQFPNYSSELNVNALELDDSALYLCASRRGTSGGVETQYFGPGTRLLVL.

This clone was found a few times. The rearrangement uses TRBV6-6 and TRBJ2-1, with 11 bases that match TRBD1. CDR3 size: 15 residues. The ends lost 4 bases at V and 6 bases at J; junction bases unmatched: 5. CDR1 MNHNY and CDR2 SVGAGI come from the germline V gene (reference sequence). In nucleotides, the CDR3 is TGTGCCAGCAGTTCTGGACAGGGGGCGTTCAATGAGCAGTTCTTC. It yields the protein CASSSGQGAFNEQFF.

This clone has a handful of counts. This chain joins TRBV7-9 and TRBJ1-3; D unresolved. Trimming took off 2 bases at V and 4 bases at J, with 12 bases between the two ends. CDR1 SEHNR and CDR2 FQNEAQ come from the germline V gene (reference sequence). This CDR3 has 15 amino acids. CDR3 nucleotides: TGTGCCAGCAGCTTAATCATGGGGAGAGGAAACACCATATATTTT. This codes for CASSLIMGRGNTIYF.

The V call is TRBV9, the J call TRBJ2-3; D not certain. Germline CDR1 reads SGDLS; CDR2 reads YYNGEE. This CDR3 contains 14 residues. Trimming left V 0 bases short and J 5 bases short, with 10 bases between. CDR3 sequence (DNA): TGTGCCAGCAGCGTAGTAGGATCGGGAGATACGCAGTATTTT. Amino acid sequence: CASSVVGSGDTQYF.

This clone was recorded once. This sequence joins TRBV5-6 and TRBJ2-5; D is ambiguous. V lost 3 bases and J lost 2, with 2 bases in between. Germline V lookup: CDR1 SGHDT, CDR2 YYEEEE. The CDR3 extends over 11 amino acids. The CDR3: CASSSQETQYF. CDR3 DNA: TGTGCCAGCAGCTCTCAAGAGACCCAGTACTTC. Complete variable domain (other parts from reference TRBV5-6 and TRBJ2-5): DAGVTQSPTHLIKTRGQQVTLRCSPKSGHDTVSWYQQALGQGPQFIFQYYEEEERQRGNFPDRFSGHQFPNYSSELNVNALLLGDSALYLCASSSQETQYFGPGTRLLVL.

Only one count was recorded for this clone. The chain employs TRBV27 and TRBJ1-6, with 7 nucleotides matching TRBD1. CDR1 MNHEY and CDR2 SMNVEV come from the germline V gene (reference sequence). Germline trimming cut 3 bases from V and 9 bases from J; bases unmatched to any gene: 5. CDR3 length: 14 amino acids. Written as DNA, the CDR3 is TGTGCCAGCAGTTTTGAGGGGGCGAGTTCACCCCTCCACTTT. It specifies CASSFEGASSPLHF.

The rearrangement joins TRBV6-5 to TRBJ2-7; TRBD1 matches 7 bases. CDR1 is MNHEY, CDR2 SVGAGI, per germline. The V gene end was trimmed by 5 bases and the J gene end by 1 base; junction bases not matched to a gene: 8. CDR3 length: 15 residues. As DNA, the CDR3 is TGTGCCAGCAGTCAACTGACAGGGATATCCTACGAGCAGTACTTC. Amino acids: CASSQLTGISYEQYF.

This chain uses TRBV5-6 with TRBJ1-1; TRBD1 is a possible D gene (6 bases). This CDR3 has 12 residues. The germline V and J ends were trimmed by 7 bases and 4 bases, with 11 bases remaining between them. CDR1 SGHDT and CDR2 YYEEEE come from the germline V gene. CDR3 residues: CASGRGATEAFF. The CDR3 DNA reads as TGTGCCAGCGGGCGGGGGGCCACTGAAGCTTTCTTT.